This is a list of T cell receptor beta chains from one sample in a study of T cell changes during pregnancy in multiple sclerosis. This table comes from immunoSEQ multiplex PCR, and its TCRdb copy is limited to in-frame clones, with some not included. This table has around 100,000 clones, roughly 93% appearing once. The starting material was peripheral blood, obtained before pregnancy. The receptor set was obtained from a female donor with multiple sclerosis, enrolled in a pregnancy study. Both conserved end residues are part of each CDR3. D genes are given only for firm matches. Not every row has a clone size; where given, it reads once, few, many or a size class.

CDR3 protein	CDR3 DNA	clone size	D gene	V gene	J gene
CASSLQMGGFGANVLTF	TGCGCCAGCAGCTTGCAGATGGGAGGGTTTGGGGCCAACGTCCTGACTTTC	NA	TRBD2	TRBV5-1	TRBJ2-6
CASSLKGRTEAFF	TGTGCCAGCAGCTTAAAGGGGCGTACTGAAGCTTTCTTT	NA	NA	TRBV7-8	TRBJ1-1
CASSPLGGEQFF	TGTGCCAGCTCACCGCTAGGTGGTGAGCAGTTCTTC	NA	NA	TRBV18	TRBJ2-1
CASRGQGFNNEQFF	TGTGCCAGCAGAGGCCAGGGGTTTAACAATGAGCAGTTCTTC	NA	NA	TRBV2	TRBJ2-1
CASSSGLDNEQFF	TGTGCCAGCAGCTCGGGACTTGACAATGAGCAGTTCTTC	once	NA	TRBV7-9	TRBJ2-1
CAWSLAGGPSNNEQFF	TGTGCCTGGAGTCTAGCGGGAGGGCCCTCGAACAATGAGCAGTTCTTC	NA	TRBD2	TRBV30	TRBJ2-1
CASSLSGTSGRELKDTQYF	TGCGCCAGCAGCCTTTCCGGGACTAGCGGGAGAGAGTTAAAAGATACGCAGTATTTT	NA	TRBD2	TRBV5-1	TRBJ2-3
CASRMTGVQPQHF	TGTGCCAGCAGAATGACAGGGGTTCAGCCCCAGCATTTT	NA	TRBD1	TRBV6-1	TRBJ1-5
CASSEEGLAGVGEQFF	TGTGCCAGCAGTGAAGAGGGGCTAGCGGGTGTGGGTGAGCAGTTCTTC	once	TRBD2	TRBV6-1	TRBJ2-1
CASSGLAGVNEQFF	TGTGCCAGCAGTGGACTAGCGGGAGTCAATGAGCAGTTCTTC	NA	TRBD2	TRBV6-5	TRBJ2-1
CASSLSRSKRRDNEQFF	TGCGCCAGCAGCTTGTCTAGGAGTAAACGCCGGGACAATGAGCAGTTCTTC	once	NA	TRBV5-1	TRBJ2-1
CASTWGLFSSYNEQFF	TGTGCCAGTACCTGGGGGCTCTTCAGCTCCTACAATGAGCAGTTCTTC	NA	NA	TRBV19	TRBJ2-1
CATGGGVAGVATGELFF	TGTGCCACAGGCGGAGGGGTAGCGGGAGTCGCCACCGGGGAGCTGTTTTTT	NA	TRBD2	TRBV2	TRBJ2-2
CASRGLAGDTSQFF	TGTGCCAGCAGGGGACTAGCGGGGGACACATCCCAGTTCTTC	NA	TRBD2	TRBV2	TRBJ2-1
CASSPGLADYEQYF	TGTGCCAGCAGCCCCGGACTAGCGGACTACGAGCAGTACTTC	NA	TRBD2	TRBV7-9	TRBJ2-7
CASSVRLAAHNEQFF	TGTGCCAGCAGCGTGAGGCTAGCGGCCCACAATGAGCAGTTCTTC	NA	TRBD2	TRBV9	TRBJ2-1
CASSRQGAGANVLTF	TGTGCCAGTAGCAGACAGGGTGCTGGGGCCAACGTCCTGACTTTC	NA	TRBD1	TRBV19	TRBJ2-6
CASSIGWAEKLFF	TGTGCCAGTAGTATAGGATGGGCCGAAAAACTGTTTTTT	NA	NA	TRBV19	TRBJ1-4
CAISEPRTGEKLFF	TGTGCCATCAGTGAGCCCCGGACAGGTGAAAAACTGTTTTTT	NA	TRBD1	TRBV10-3	TRBJ1-4
CASSYGDRGGQPQHF	TGTGCCAGCAGTTACGGGGACAGGGGGGGACAGCCCCAGCATTTT	NA	TRBD1	TRBV6-6	TRBJ1-5
CASSVTGGPYEQYF	TGTGCCAGCAGCGTTACCGGGGGACCCTACGAGCAGTACTTC	NA	NA	TRBV5-6	TRBJ2-7
CASSLTGGLTEAFF	TGTGCCAGCAGCTTAACAGGGGGCTTGACTGAAGCTTTCTTT	NA	TRBD1	TRBV7-2	TRBJ1-1
CASSLATGEGAEAFF	TGTGCCAGCAGCTTAGCGACAGGGGAAGGGGCTGAAGCTTTCTTT	once	TRBD1	TRBV7-9	TRBJ1-1
CASSPGGGATGNTIYF	TGTGCCAGCAGCCCGGGCGGGGGGGCGACTGGAAACACCATATATTTT	NA	NA	TRBV9	TRBJ1-3
CASSPRANEKLFF	TGTGCCAGCAGCCCCCGGGCTAATGAAAAACTGTTTTTT	NA	NA	TRBV9	TRBJ1-4
CASSLGTSGTDTQYF	TGCGCCAGCAGCTTAGGAACTAGTGGCACAGATACGCAGTATTTT	NA	NA	TRBV5-1	TRBJ2-3
CSVSEGGYGYTF	TGCAGCGTTTCTGAGGGCGGATATGGCTACACCTTC	NA	NA	TRBV29-1	TRBJ1-2
CASSLKDRGRNQPQHF	TGTGCCAGCAGCTTGAAGGACAGGGGGCGGAATCAGCCCCAGCATTTT	NA	TRBD1	TRBV5-6	TRBJ1-5
CASKRTSLADTQYF	TGTGCCAGCAAACGGACTAGCTTAGCAGATACGCAGTATTTT	NA	TRBD2	TRBV5-4	TRBJ2-3
CATPGGKNTEAFF	TGTGCCACCCCAGGGGGGAAGAACACTGAAGCTTTCTTT	NA	TRBD1	TRBV6-5	TRBJ1-1
CASSPGTLAYNEQFF	TGCGCCAGCAGCCCCGGGACATTGGCTTACAATGAGCAGTTCTTC	NA	NA	TRBV4-3	TRBJ2-1
CASSPLLREGPDEQFF	TGTGCCAGCTCACCACTTCTACGGGAGGGCCCTGATGAGCAGTTCTTC	NA	TRBD2	TRBV18	TRBJ2-1
CASSAGSGRAVAYEQYF	TGTGCCAGCAGTGCGGGTAGCGGGAGGGCCGTCGCCTACGAGCAGTACTTC	NA	TRBD2	TRBV2	TRBJ2-7
CASIPGTTAGELFF	TGTGCCAGCATCCCCGGGACTACGGCCGGGGAGCTGTTTTTT	NA	TRBD2	TRBV28	TRBJ2-2
CASMASGSYNEQFF	TGTGCCAGCATGGCTAGCGGGTCCTACAATGAGCAGTTCTTC	NA	TRBD2	TRBV13	TRBJ2-1
CASSLGRGSYEQYF	TGTGCCAGCAGTTTGGGTAGGGGGTCGTACGAGCAGTACTTC	NA	NA	TRBV27	TRBJ2-7
CASSLWGPGYTF	TGCGCCAGCAGCTTGTGGGGGCCTGGCTACACCTTC	NA	NA	TRBV5-1	TRBJ1-2
CASSLFGTRLSYNEQFF	TGTGCCAGCAGCTTATTCGGGACTAGGCTGTCCTACAATGAGCAGTTCTTC	NA	TRBD2	TRBV7-2	TRBJ2-1
CASRPGGNYEQYF	TGTGCCAGCCGCCCAGGGGGAAACTACGAGCAGTACTTC	NA	TRBD1	TRBV7-2	TRBJ2-7
CSVPGRGVNLYGYTF	TGCAGCGTACCGGGACGGGGGGTAAATCTCTATGGCTACACCTTC	NA	NA	TRBV29-1	TRBJ1-2
CASSVGTSGSSYEQYF	TGTGCCAGCAGCGTCGGGACTAGCGGGAGCTCCTACGAGCAGTACTTC	NA	TRBD2	TRBV5-4	TRBJ2-7
CASSLGSGLADTQYF	TGTGCCAGCAGCTTAGGTTCGGGACTAGCGGATACGCAGTATTTT	NA	TRBD2	TRBV11-2	TRBJ2-3
CASSLGPDRSTDTQYF	TGTGCCAGCAGCTTAGGACCGGACAGATCAACAGATACGCAGTATTTT	NA	NA	TRBV7-7	TRBJ2-3
CASSTRGRRETQYF	TGTGCCAGCAGCACCAGGGGGCGGAGAGAGACCCAGTACTTC	NA	TRBD1	TRBV5-4	TRBJ2-5